This TCR beta chain was captured in a study of tumor and adjacent non-tumor tissue in lung cancer. Study-wide results and limits: Patients with more diverse tumor TCRs had worse survival.

J was trimmed by 9 bases and V by 1 base; bases with no gene match: 30. Germline CDR1 and CDR2: PRHDT and FYEKMQ (reference sequence). This CDR3 is 24 amino acids long. RNA was extracted from bulk tissue without any cell sorting. The library came from three nested PCR rounds adapted from ARM-PCR protocols. TCRdb processed the multiplex PCR reads anew with MiXCR; each CDR3 protein has one entry. The repertoire holds 60,000 to 85,000 distinct CDR3 sequences, with roughly 76% as singletons. This clonotype was detected ten times or more. Its antigen is still unknown. The receptor comes from a woman between 45 and 65 years old with non-small cell lung cancer. Specimen: lung tumor tissue. The chain couples TRBV13 to TRBJ2-1; the match to TRBD2 covers 13 bases. CDR3 coding DNA: TGTGCCAGCAGCTTAGAGACCTCTCTGGCAACTAGCGGGAGGGCCGTAGGGCCAATTGGTGAGCAGTTCTTC. Amino acids: CASSLETSLATSGRAVGPIGEQFF.